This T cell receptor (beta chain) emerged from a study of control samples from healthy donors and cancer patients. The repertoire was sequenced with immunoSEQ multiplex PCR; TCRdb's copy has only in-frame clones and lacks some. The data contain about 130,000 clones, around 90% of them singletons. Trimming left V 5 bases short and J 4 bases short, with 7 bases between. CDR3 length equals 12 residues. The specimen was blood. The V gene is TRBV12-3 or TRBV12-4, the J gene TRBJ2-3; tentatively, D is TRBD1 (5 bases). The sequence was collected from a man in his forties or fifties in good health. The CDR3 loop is CASSGAADTQYF. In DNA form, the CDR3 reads TGTGCCAGCAGTGGGGCTGCAGATACGCAGTATTTT.